What follows are 17 T cell receptor beta chains derived from one specimen sequenced in a study of glioma-infiltrating T cells after dendritic cell vaccination. Sequencing was performed with immunoSEQ multiplex PCR; in TCRdb, only in-frame clones are kept and a portion is missing. The sample records approximately 60,000 clones, 86% being singletons. The time point was: after dendritic cell vaccination, including at tumor progression/relapse. The starting material was blood, obtained after dendritic cell vaccination. The receptor source for this set is a human donor with glioblastoma.

V is TRBV29-1 and J is TRBJ1-5, with a tentative D call TRBD1 (5 bases). This CDR3 is 15 amino acids long. CDR1 SQVTM and CDR2 ANQGSEA come from the germline V gene. The V end lost 4 bases, the J end lost 2 bases, and 15 bases lay between the germline ends. CDR3 DNA: TGCAGCGTTGGGCCTGGGGCATTGGGCAATCAGCCCCAGCATTTT. Translation gives CSVGPGALGNQPQHF. Together with reference TRBV29-1 and TRBJ1-5, the CDR3 gives the full variable domain: SAVISQKPSRDICQRGTSLTIQCQVDSQVTMMFWYRQQPGQSLTLIATANQGSEATYESGFVIDKFPISRPNLTFSTLTVSNMSPEDSSIYLCSVGPGALGNQPQHFGDGTRLSIL.

This sequence joins TRBV4-3 and TRBJ1-1, with D maybe TRBD1 (5 bases). The CDR3 is 16 residues long. V lost 2 bases and J lost 4, with 17 bases in between. Germline loops: CDR1 LGHNA, CDR2 YSLEER. CDR3 residues: CASSQSAAARVTEAFF. The CDR3 region has the DNA TGCGCCAGCAGCCAATCTGCGGCCGCCAGGGTCACTGAAGCTTTCTTT.

The CDR3 sequence is CASRPDRGAPNTGELFF. In DNA, the CDR3 is TGTGCCAGCCGCCCGGACAGGGGCGCTCCGAACACCGGGGAGCTGTTTTTT. J is TRBJ2-2 and V is TRBV27, with 9 positions matching TRBD1. With 8 bases clipped from V and 0 bases from J, the junction kept 10 bases outside the gene matches. The CDR3 loop spans 17 amino acids. Per germline, CDR1 MNHEY and CDR2 SMNVEV (reference sequence).

This chain links TRBV6-5 with TRBJ2-3; 10 nucleotides agree with TRBD1. In germline, CDR1 is MNHEY, CDR2 SVGAGI. There are 15 residues in the CDR3. Trimming removed 0 bases from V and 10 bases from J; junction bases left unmatched: 7. The CDR3 sequence is CASSYSGTGVLPQYF. The CDR3 DNA follows: TGTGCCAGCAGTTACTCTGGGACAGGGGTGCTTCCGCAGTATTTT.

This chain uses TRBV9 with TRBJ2-2; TRBD2 matches 7 bases. Germline trimming cut 4 bases from V and 0 bases from J; bases unmatched to any gene: 9. Germline CDR1 and CDR2: SGDLS and YYNGEE. This CDR3 is built from 17 residues. In nucleotides, the CDR3 is TGTGCCAGCAGCCCATATTGGAGCGGGGCGAACACCGGGGAGCTGTTTTTT. Protein: CASSPYWSGANTGELFF.

The J gene is TRBJ2-3, the V gene TRBV9; 7 bases are a match to TRBD1. V lost 2 bases to trimming and J lost 4 bases; unmatched junction nucleotides: 10. Germline CDR1 is SGDLS and CDR2 is YYNGEE. The CDR3 sequence is 16 residues long. This CDR3 is CASSVAPTGLPDTQYF. CDR3 sequence (DNA): TGTGCCAGCAGCGTGGCTCCGACAGGGCTGCCAGATACGCAGTATTTT.

V and J are TRBV5-4 and TRBJ2-1, with 9 bases fitting TRBD2. The CDR3 is made up of 17 amino acids. V was clipped by 4 bases and J by 1 base; unmatched bases: 9. From germline, CDR1 is SGHNT and CDR2 YYREEE (reference sequence). The CDR3 coding sequence is TGTGCCAGCAGCCGTGGACTAGCGATGGGATCCTACAATGAGCAGTTCTTC. Protein sequence: CASSRGLAMGSYNEQFF.

J is TRBJ2-7 and V is TRBV18; the D gene is possibly TRBD2 (6 bases). The CDR3 loop spans 14 amino acids. Trimming cost V 2 bases and J 3 bases, with 11 bases left between them. CDR1 and CDR2 (germline): KGHSH, LQKENI. CDR3 sequence: CASSPSGRNYEQYF. In nucleotides, the CDR3 is TGTGCCAGCTCACCAAGCGGGCGGAACTACGAGCAGTACTTC.

This chain uses TRBV30 with TRBJ1-5, with D perhaps matching TRBD1 (6 bases). The CDR3 has 15 amino acids. Germline CDR1 is GTSNPN and CDR2 is SVGIG (reference sequence). V was shortened by 1 base and J by 4 bases, with 14 bases between the two germline ends. CDR3 bases: TGTGCCTGGAGTGCCGGACAGTTTAGTAATCAGCCCCAGCATTTT. This sequence encodes CAWSAGQFSNQPQHF.

This rearrangement joins TRBV29-1 to TRBJ2-5; 7 bases fit TRBD1. The J call may be in error: the DNA end matches TRBJ2-7 better. CDR1 and CDR2 (germline): SQVTM, ANQGSEA. The CDR3 runs to 12 residues. The CDR3 protein is CSVAGTAYEQYF. The CDR3 DNA reads TGCAGCGTGGCCGGGACAGCCTACGAGCAGTACTTC.

This clone was seen a single time. V is TRBV6-5 and J is TRBJ2-1, with 11 bases aligning to TRBD2. Trimming removed 6 bases from V and 10 bases from J; junction bases left unmatched: 8. This CDR3 has 14 amino acids. Germline-derived CDR1 and CDR2 are MNHEY and SVGAGI. The CDR3 here is CASSQTSGVKEQFF. The CDR3 bases are TGTGCCAGCAGCCAGACTAGCGGGGTCAAGGAGCAGTTCTTC.

The chain combines TRBV29-1 with TRBJ1-2, with a weak D call TRBD1 (5 bases). The CDR3 has 14 amino acids. V lost 3 bases to trimming and J lost 6 bases, with 17 bases between them. CDR1 SQVTM and CDR2 ANQGSEA come from the germline V gene. The DNA of the CDR3 is TGCAGCGTTGATCGACAGCCGCGAACCCATGGCTACACCTTC. It translates to CSVDRQPRTHGYTF.

The genes are TRBV2 and TRBJ1-1; D call uncertain. V gave up 3 bases and J gave up 0 bases, with 14 bases separating them. CDR3 length: 16 amino acids. Germline values: CDR1 SNHLY, CDR2 FYNNEI. In nucleotides, the CDR3 is TGTGCCAGCAGTGACTCCGTAGGGAGACTGAACACTGAAGCTTTCTTT. Protein product: CASSDSVGRLNTEAFF.

The chain is built from TRBV10-2 and TRBJ1-1, with 8 bases matching TRBD1. Germline values: CDR1 WSHSY, CDR2 SAAADI. The CDR3 consists of 12 residues. J was trimmed by 10 bases and V by 6 bases; bases with no gene match: 7. The CDR3 loop reads CASRGPTGAAFF. The CDR3 bases are TGCGCCAGCAGGGGACCGACAGGGGCAGCTTTCTTT.

This sequence joins TRBV2 and TRBJ2-2; tentatively, D is TRBD2 (5 bases). V was cut by 8 bases and J by 5 bases, with 9 bases left in between. CDR1 is SNHLY and CDR2 is FYNNEI in the germline V gene. This CDR3 is 12 amino acids long. The chain's CDR3 is CASHGVTGELFF. Written as DNA, the CDR3 is TGTGCCAGCCACGGGGTTACCGGGGAGCTGTTTTTT.

The chain is built from TRBV4-1 and TRBJ1-2; tentative D call: TRBD1 (6 bases). The germline V and J ends were trimmed by 4 bases and 5 bases, with 17 bases remaining between them. Looked up from germline, CDR1 is MGHRA and CDR2 is YSYEKL. The CDR3 is made up of 15 amino acids. DNA for the CDR3: TGCGCCAGCAGCCCAAATGACAGGCAAAATTATGGCTACACCTTC. Amino acids: CASSPNDRQNYGYTF.

This sequence joins TRBV7-9 and TRBJ2-3, with 8 bases aligning to TRBD1. V was clipped by 3 bases and J by 4 bases; unmatched bases: 15. The CDR3 contains 18 residues. Germline CDR1 reads SEHNR; CDR2 reads FQNEAQ (reference sequence). CDR3 DNA sequence: TGTGCCAGCAGCTTCCCCTCTTGGACAGGGAAGAATTCAGATACGCAGTATTTT. It specifies CASSFPSWTGKNSDTQYF.